These 4 T cell receptor beta chains were sequenced from one sample in a study of blood T cell repertoires in COVID-19 (dated by TCRdb to between 2020 and 2021). Libraries were made using the immunoSEQ multiplex PCR assay. The immuneACCESS repertoire file appears here via TCRdb, limited to in-frame rearrangements. These files lack a portion of the clones; in checked studies, under half of the deficit traces to unresolved V genes, and the cause of the others is not known. The sample profile shows 300,000 to 400,000 clones; about 90% of them were found once. 2.5% to 4% of the sample comes from the top ten. The specimen was peripheral blood. All receptors derive from a woman under 30 who had recovered from COVID-19.

The chain is built from TRBV6-2 or TRBV6-3 and TRBJ2-6; 8 bases align to TRBD2. This CDR3 has 19 amino acids. Germline values: CDR1 MNHEY, CDR2 SVGEGT. V trimming: 3 bases; J trimming: 0 bases; junction bases outside the gene matches: 10. DNA of the CDR3: TGTGCCAGCAGTTATTCCCCAAGCGGGAGTCTCTCTGGGGCCAACGTCCTGACTTTC. Protein sequence: CASSYSPSGSLSGANVLTF.

This chain joins TRBV5-1 and TRBJ1-2; 9 bases are a match to TRBD1. Losses at the gene ends were 3 bases for V and 8 bases for J; bases not matched to a gene: 8. Per the germline V gene, CDR1 is SGHRS and CDR2 is YFSETQ. The CDR3 runs to 14 residues. For the CDR3, the DNA is TGCGCCAGCAGCTCCGGGACAGGGTTTGAGGGCTACACCTTC. This encodes CASSSGTGFEGYTF. The full variable domain, in which reference TRBV5-1 and TRBJ1-2 provide the parts outside the CDR3, is KAGVTQTPRYLIKTRGQQVTLSCSPISGHRSVSWYQQTPGQGLQFLFEYFSETQRNKGNFPGRFSGRQFSNSRSEMNVSTLELGDSALYLCASSSGTGFEGYTFGSGTRLTVV.

V gene TRBV25-1 combines with J gene TRBJ1-5, with 9 bases matching TRBD1. Germline trimming cut 4 bases from V and 0 bases from J; bases unmatched to any gene: 4. The V gene's germline CDR1 is MGHDK and CDR2 SYGVNS. CDR3 size: 16 residues. The CDR3 DNA reads TGTGCCAGCAGTGGGACAGGGGCAAATAGCAATCAGCCCCAGCATTTT. Its translation is CASSGTGANSNQPQHF.

The rearrangement links TRBV11-3 to TRBJ2-1; D gene uncertain. CDR3 size: 14 residues. Germline V gives CDR1 SGHNT, CDR2 YENEEA. The V gene lost 5 bases and the J gene lost 7 bases, with 15 bases spanning the gap. CDR3 protein: CASSPFASVNEQFF. CDR3 coding DNA: TGTGCCAGCAGCCCGTTTGCCTCAGTTAATGAGCAGTTCTTC.